The entry below describes one T cell receptor (beta chain). The authors' processing: Amplification from reference gene primers served as the basis for estimated nucleated cell counts. Using immunoSEQ multiplex PCR, the repertoire was profiled, and TCRdb retains in-frame clones only, with some absent. Clonal size and the V and J genes are those of that table, whereas D and trimming came from the DNA. The table has 140,000 to 150,000 clones, over 80% seen once; the top ten hold 3%. The CDR3 extends over 14 amino acids. Germline V gene lookup returns CDR1 LNHDA and CDR2 SQIVND (reference sequence). The V gene end was trimmed by 6 bases and the J gene end by 2 bases; junction bases not matched to a gene: 4. The sample is drawn from a study of blood T cell repertoires in COVID-19. Overall study context: Both acute and convalescent COVID-19 samples were obtained from the United States, Italy and Spain. The cDNA or gDNA used as material had been derived from T cells, B-cell-depleted T cells, or PBMCs.

The chain links TRBV19 to TRBJ2-1, with 7 bases aligning to TRBD1. Sequencing was done on a sample of peripheral blood. The receptor's source is a woman aged 35 to 49 with active or convalescent COVID-19. CDR3 sequence: CASRVTGPYNEQFF. The CDR3 DNA reads TGTGCCAGTAGAGTGACAGGGCCCTACAATGAGCAGTTCTTC.